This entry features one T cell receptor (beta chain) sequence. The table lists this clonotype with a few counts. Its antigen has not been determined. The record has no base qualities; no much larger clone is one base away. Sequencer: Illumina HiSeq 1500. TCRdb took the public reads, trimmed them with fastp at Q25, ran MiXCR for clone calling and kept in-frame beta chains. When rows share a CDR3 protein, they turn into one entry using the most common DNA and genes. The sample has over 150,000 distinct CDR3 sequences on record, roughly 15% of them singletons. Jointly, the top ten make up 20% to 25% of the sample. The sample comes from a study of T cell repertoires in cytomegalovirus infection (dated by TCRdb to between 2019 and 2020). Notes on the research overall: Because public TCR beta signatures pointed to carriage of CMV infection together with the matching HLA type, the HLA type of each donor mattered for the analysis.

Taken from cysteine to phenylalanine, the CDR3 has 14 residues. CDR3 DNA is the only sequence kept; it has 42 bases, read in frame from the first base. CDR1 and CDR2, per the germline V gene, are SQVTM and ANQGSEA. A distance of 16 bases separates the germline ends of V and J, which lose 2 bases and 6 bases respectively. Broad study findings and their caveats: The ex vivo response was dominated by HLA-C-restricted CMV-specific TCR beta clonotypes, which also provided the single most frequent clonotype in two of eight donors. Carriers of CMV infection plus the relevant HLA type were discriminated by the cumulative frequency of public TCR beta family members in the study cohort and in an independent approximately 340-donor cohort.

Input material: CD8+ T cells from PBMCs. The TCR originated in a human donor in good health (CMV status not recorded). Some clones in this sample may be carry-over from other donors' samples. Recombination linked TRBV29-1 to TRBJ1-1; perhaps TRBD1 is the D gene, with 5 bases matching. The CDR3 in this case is CSVENPGTGPEAFF. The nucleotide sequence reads TGCAGCGTTGAAAATCCGGGGACGGGACCTGAAGCTTTCTTT.